These T cell receptor beta chains were read from a single sample in a study of cytotoxic CD8 clonotypes in ibrutinib-treated CLL. TCRdb's table, derived via immunoSEQ multiplex PCR, lists solely in-frame clones and lacks some. The sample lists about 140,000 clones, approximately 90% occurring once. Specimen: PBMCs, collected after 12 months of ibrutinib treatment. The receptors were gathered from a human donor with chronic lymphocytic leukemia. Each CDR3 is given with its conserved first and last residue. Fields, in order: V gene, clone size, D gene, J gene, CDR3 protein, CDR3 DNA. The D gene is left open where the match is weak. Expanded clones are given a class, and other clones once, few, many or no size at all.

>TRBV2|once|NA|TRBJ2-6
CASSEGGGGGGGANVLTF
TGTGCCAGCAGTGAAGGTGGTGGAGGGGGCGGAGGGGCCAACGTCCTGACTTTC
>TRBV27|NA|TRBD1|TRBJ2-7
CASRTGTGTYEQYF
TGTGCCAGCAGGACCGGGACAGGAACCTACGAGCAGTACTTC
>TRBV13|NA|NA|TRBJ2-5
CASSLGRALETQYF
TGTGCCAGCAGCCTGGGCCGGGCGCTAGAGACCCAGTACTTC
>TRBV28|NA|NA|TRBJ1-1
CASSLETPGRMWPEAFF
TGTGCCAGCAGTCTCGAGACCCCAGGGAGGATGTGGCCTGAAGCTTTCTTT
>TRBV7-9|NA|NA|TRBJ2-1
CASSSERSSYNEQFF
TGTGCCAGCAGCTCGGAGCGGAGCTCCTACAATGAGCAGTTCTTC
>TRBV2|NA|NA|TRBJ1-5
CASSLFQLNSNQPQHF
TGTGCCAGCAGCCTCTTTCAGCTGAATAGCAATCAGCCCCAGCATTTT
>TRBV27|NA|TRBD2|TRBJ2-1
CASSPLAGGYNEQFF
TGTGCCAGCAGTCCTCTAGCGGGAGGCTACAATGAGCAGTTCTTC
>TRBV4-3|NA|NA|TRBJ2-7
CASSPDRGSGAYEQYF
TGCGCCAGCAGCCCCGACAGGGGTAGCGGGGCCTACGAGCAGTACTTC
>TRBV18|NA|TRBD1|TRBJ2-3
CASSDRDSPDTQYF
TGTGCCAGCTCAGATCGGGACAGCCCAGATACGCAGTATTTT
>TRBV6-5|NA|NA|TRBJ1-4
CASSYKHPNEKLFF
TGTGCCAGCAGTTACAAACACCCTAATGAAAAACTGTTTTTT
>TRBV10-3|NA|NA|TRBJ2-7
CAIRSSNYEQYF
TGTGCCATCAGATCCAGTAATTACGAGCAGTACTTC
>TRBV5-1|NA|TRBD1|TRBJ1-1
CASSLAGTGSNTEAFF
TGCGCCAGCAGCCTGGCCGGGACAGGGTCGAACACTGAAGCTTTCTTT
>TRBV10-3|NA|NA|TRBJ2-5
CAIRQQETQYF
TGTGCCATCAGGCAGCAAGAGACCCAGTACTTC
>TRBV11-2|NA|NA|TRBJ1-1
CASSYGSNTEAFF
TGTGCCAGCAGTTACGGGTCGAACACTGAAGCTTTCTTT
>TRBV6-6|once|NA|TRBJ2-4
CASSYSREAKNIQYF
TGTGCCAGCAGTTACTCGAGGGAGGCCAAAAACATTCAGTACTTC
>TRBV11-2|once|NA|TRBJ2-7
CASSLGPDRGEQYF
TGTGCCAGCAGCTTAGGCCCAGATAGGGGCGAGCAGTACTTC
>TRBV4-3|NA|NA|TRBJ2-1
CASSQDYSGGSYNEQFF
TGCGCCAGCAGCCAAGACTATTCCGGAGGCTCCTACAATGAGCAGTTCTTC
>TRBV2|once|NA|TRBJ1-5
CASSDYGGYQPQHF
TGTGCCAGCAGTGATTACGGGGGTTATCAGCCCCAGCATTTT
>TRBV7-2|NA|NA|TRBJ2-1
CASSLRTSVYNEQFF
TGTGCCAGCAGCTTAAGGACGTCCGTCTACAATGAGCAGTTCTTC
>TRBV27|NA|NA|TRBJ1-2
CASSLAWTAKPNYGYTF
TGTGCCAGCAGTTTAGCCTGGACAGCGAAACCTAACTATGGCTACACCTTC
>TRBV9|NA|NA|TRBJ1-2
CASSVGFPGPYGYTF
TGTGCCAGCAGCGTAGGTTTTCCAGGGCCCTATGGCTACACCTTC
>TRBV28|NA|NA|TRBJ2-7
CASSGRGGGPYEQYF
TGTGCCAGCAGTGGCCGTGGGGGGGGGCCCTACGAGCAGTACTTC
>TRBV28|NA|NA|TRBJ1-4
CASSDNEKLFF
TGTGCCAGCAGCGATAATGAAAAACTGTTTTTT
>TRBV5-1|NA|NA|TRBJ1-2
CASSLEAEYGYTF
TGCGCCAGCAGCTTGGAGGCGGAATATGGCTACACCTTC
>TRBV19|NA|NA|TRBJ2-1
CASSIPRQPYNEQFF
TGTGCCAGTAGTATTCCGAGACAGCCCTACAATGAGCAGTTCTTC
>TRBV5-1|NA|TRBD2|TRBJ2-2
CASSLGDYTNTGELFF
TGCGCCAGCAGCTTGGGGGACTACACGAACACCGGGGAGCTGTTTTTT
>TRBV9|NA|NA|TRBJ2-7
CASSVGLDLYEQYF
TGTGCCAGCAGCGTCGGACTCGACCTCTACGAGCAGTACTTC
>TRBV7-3|NA|NA|TRBJ2-3
CASSLFGTSTDTQYF
TGTGCCAGCAGCTTATTCGGGACTAGCACAGATACGCAGTATTTT
>TRBV10-2|NA|TRBD1|TRBJ1-5
CASKRTGRNQPQHF
TGCGCCAGTAAGAGGACAGGGAGGAATCAGCCCCAGCATTTT
>TRBV27|NA|NA|TRBJ1-2
CASSGNRLYGYTF
TGTGCCAGCTCCGGAAACAGGCTCTATGGCTACACCTTC
>TRBV29-1|once|TRBD2|TRBJ2-7
CSVSRLAGTPTYEQYF
TGCAGCGTTAGCCGCTTAGCGGGAACTCCTACCTACGAGCAGTACTTC
>TRBV9|NA|TRBD1|TRBJ2-1
CASKSGDRGPYNEQFF
TGTGCCAGCAAGTCCGGGGACAGGGGACCCTACAATGAGCAGTTCTTC
>TRBV10-3|NA|TRBD1|TRBJ2-7
CATRGQGATYEQYF
TGTGCCACCAGAGGCCAGGGGGCCACCTACGAGCAGTACTTC
>TRBV4-1|NA|TRBD2|TRBJ2-1
CASSPGLAGYNEQFF
TGCGCCAGCAGCCCGGGACTAGCGGGTTACAATGAGCAGTTCTTC
>TRBV18|NA|NA|TRBJ2-1
CASSPRSTGTGNNEQFF
TGTGCCAGCTCACCACGATCAACCGGGACTGGCAACAATGAGCAGTTCTTC
>TRBV28|once|TRBD2|TRBJ2-1
CASSLLAGVGSDEQFF
TGTGCCAGCAGCCTACTAGCGGGAGTAGGGTCCGATGAGCAGTTCTTC
>TRBV30|once|TRBD2|TRBJ2-7
CAWTTSGRSFEQYF
TGTGCCTGGACCACTAGCGGGAGGTCCTTCGAGCAGTACTTC
>TRBV15|NA|NA|TRBJ2-1
CATSRAPRGQGNEQFF
TGTGCCACCAGCAGAGCCCCCCGGGGGCAGGGGAATGAGCAGTTCTTC
>TRBV28|NA|NA|TRBJ2-1
CASSLIGPLNEQFF
TGTGCCAGCAGTTTAATAGGGCCGCTCAATGAGCAGTTCTTC
>TRBV5-1|NA|NA|TRBJ2-3
CASSLEGSTDTQYF
TGCGCCAGCAGCTTGGAGGGGAGCACAGATACGCAGTATTTT
>TRBV6-6|few|TRBD1|TRBJ2-7
CASSKNRGPYEQYF
TGTGCCAGCAGTAAAAACAGGGGGCCCTACGAGCAGTACTTC
>TRBV4-2|NA|NA|TRBJ1-1
CASSQRGRSPFGAFF
TGTGCCAGCAGCCAACGCGGGAGGTCCCCATTTGGAGCTTTCTTT
>TRBV5-6|few|NA|TRBJ2-4
CASSLGTGLAKNIQYF
TGTGCCAGCAGCTTGGGCACAGGGCTAGCCAAAAACATTCAGTACTTC
>TRBV7-9|NA|NA|TRBJ2-3
CASSPGLTDTQYF
TGTGCCAGCAGCCCCGGCTTGACAGATACGCAGTATTTT
>TRBV27|NA|TRBD2|TRBJ2-5
CASSKLAYQETQYF
TGTGCCAGCAGCAAACTAGCGTACCAAGAGACCCAGTACTTC
>TRBV6-5|NA|NA|TRBJ2-1
CASSQSRNKQFF
TGTGCCAGCAGTCAGAGCCGAAATAAGCAGTTCTTC
>TRBV7-9|NA|NA|TRBJ2-7
CASSLALGVSEQYF
TGTGCCAGCAGCTTAGCGCTGGGGGTCTCCGAGCAGTACTTC
>TRBV19|NA|NA|TRBJ1-5
CASRGTTWGNQPQHF
TGTGCCAGTAGAGGGACTACTTGGGGCAATCAGCCCCAGCATTTT
>TRBV27|NA|NA|TRBJ2-3
CASSLWGLGNTDTQYF
TGTGCCAGCAGTTTATGGGGACTGGGGAACACAGATACGCAGTATTTT
>TRBV28|NA|NA|TRBJ2-7
CASSLGGGGYEQYF
TGTGCCAGCAGTTTGGGAGGGGGCGGATACGAGCAGTACTTC
>TRBV9|NA|NA|TRBJ2-2
CASSIRGLAGTGELFF
TGTGCCAGCAGCATCAGGGGACTGGCGGGGACCGGGGAGCTGTTTTTT
>TRBV2|once|NA|TRBJ1-1
CASSELMGTEAFF
TGTGCCAGCAGTGAATTGATGGGGACTGAAGCTTTCTTT
>TRBV7-2|NA|TRBD2|TRBJ2-1
CASSRTSGITYNEQFF
TGTGCCAGCAGCAGGACTAGCGGGATCACCTACAATGAGCAGTTCTTC
>TRBV11-2|NA|NA|TRBJ2-7
CASSSVDDEQYF
TGTGCCAGCAGCTCCGTAGACGACGAGCAGTACTTC